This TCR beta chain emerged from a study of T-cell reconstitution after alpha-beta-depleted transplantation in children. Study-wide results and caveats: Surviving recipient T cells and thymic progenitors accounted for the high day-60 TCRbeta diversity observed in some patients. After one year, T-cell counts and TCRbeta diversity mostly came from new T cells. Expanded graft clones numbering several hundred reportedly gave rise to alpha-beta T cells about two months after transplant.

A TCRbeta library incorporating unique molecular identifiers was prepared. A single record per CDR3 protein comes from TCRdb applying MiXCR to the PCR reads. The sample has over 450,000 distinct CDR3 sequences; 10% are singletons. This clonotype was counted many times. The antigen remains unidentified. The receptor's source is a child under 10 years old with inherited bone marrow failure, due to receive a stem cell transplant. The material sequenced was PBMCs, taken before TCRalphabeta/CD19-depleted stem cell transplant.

CDR3 nucleotide sequence: TGTGCCAGCAGTTACGGGGACCGAAGCTCCTACGAGCAGTACTTC. Translated: CASSYGDRSSYEQYF. V and J are TRBV6-2 or TRBV6-3 and TRBJ2-7; D may be TRBD1 or TRBD2 (5 bases each). Trimming took 2 bases from V and 0 from J, leaving 11 bases between them. The CDR3 runs 15 residues. The V gene's germline CDR1 is MNHEY and CDR2 SVGEGT.